This TCR beta chain came from a study of blood T cell repertoires in COVID-19. Study details: Donors of Cohort 3 who recovered were those that had two negative PCRs, clearance, or symptom resolution. T cells, B-cell-depleted T cells, or PBMCs supplied cDNA or gDNA.

CDR1 is SGHAT, CDR2 FQNNGV, per germline. V was pared by 5 bases and J by 6 bases, with 22 bases between. The CDR3 is 16 residues long. This table comes from immunoSEQ multiplex PCR, and its TCRdb copy is limited to in-frame clones, with some not included. The table records more than 200,000 clones, around 86% of them present only once. Cohorts were determined from participant-reported clinical history. The chain is built from TRBV11-2 and TRBJ1-2, with TRBD1 as a possible D gene (6 bases). This clonotype was obtained from a man in his thirties or forties in a cohort exposed to, infected with or recovered from COVID-19 (not recorded which). The sequenced sample was PBMCs or T cells enriched from blood (not recorded which). The CDR3 nucleotides are TGTGCCAGCAGCCCCTTGATTGGGGGCGGAAAACATGGCTACACCTTC. The encoded protein is CASSPLIGGGKHGYTF.